This T cell receptor beta chain was documented in a study of CD8+ T cells in alopecia areata. Study outcomes and limitations: Among patients, TCR sharing was less clear than in mice, a difference possibly due in part to HLA diversity in the patient population. Lesional scalp, especially alopecia totalis/universalis, showed higher clonality than normal scalp.

Alopecia areata patients gave lesional scalp punch biopsies and peripheral blood samples. Following extraction, RNA underwent reverse transcription to cDNA, which served as the sequencing template. Profiled with immunoSEQ multiplex PCR; TCRdb holds only in-frame clones, not every one. The table has 130,000 to 150,000 clones, approximately 50% seen once. This clone was detected a few times. Its antigen is not identified. The TCR sequence derives from a human donor with alopecia areata. The sample consisted of CD4+ T cells sorted from blood, taken at week 0.

CDR3 DNA sequence: TGTGCCAGGATCTATCCCGGGACAGGTTTCCAGCCCCAGCATTTT. Protein: CARIYPGTGFQPQHF. This chain uses TRBV6-7 with TRBJ1-5, with TRBD1 identical over 8 bases. TRBV6-7 is an ORF, with its function uncertain. The CDR3 contains 15 residues. The trim removed 9 bases at V and 7 bases at J, leaving 14 bases unmatched.